What follows are 21 T cell receptor beta chains derived from one specimen sequenced in a study of cytotoxic CD8 clonotypes in ibrutinib-treated CLL. Only in-frame clones appear in the TCRdb table, and some are missing; sequencing was by immunoSEQ multiplex PCR. The table has around 70,000 clones, 68% seen once. The sample here was PBMCs, taken after 12 months of ibrutinib treatment. The receptors were gathered from a human donor with chronic lymphocytic leukemia.

The V gene is TRBV5-4, the J gene TRBJ2-5; possible D gene TRBD1, 5 bases. CDR1 SGHNT and CDR2 YYREEE come from the germline V gene (reference sequence). The CDR3 consists of 14 residues. Trimming removed 0 bases from V and 4 bases from J, with 10 bases in between. The CDR3 reads CASSLEGQGETQYF. The DNA of the CDR3 is TGTGCCAGCAGCTTGGAGGGGCAGGGAGAGACCCAGTACTTC.

This chain links TRBV19 with TRBJ2-3; TRBD1 matches 7 bases. Germline CDR1 LNHDA, CDR2 SQIVND (reference sequence). This CDR3 is built from 11 residues. V lost 3 bases to trimming and J lost 14 bases; unmatched junction nucleotides: 5. DNA of the CDR3: TGTGCCAGTAGTATGGGGACAGTTTTGTATTTT. Translated: CASSMGTVLYF.

The V and J genes are TRBV6-1 and TRBJ1-3; 7 bases align to TRBD1. The germline CDR1 and CDR2 sequences are MNHNS and SASEGT. This CDR3 is 15 amino acids long. V shed 5 bases, J shed 3 bases, and the junction held 7 bases outside the gene matches. The CDR3 DNA is TGTGCCAGCAGTAGGACCGGGACAGATGGAAACACCATATATTTT. Encoded protein: CASSRTGTDGNTIYF.

The rearrangement links TRBV28 to TRBJ1-5; 7 bases are a match to TRBD1. This CDR3 is built from 15 residues. Looked up from germline, CDR1 is MDHEN and CDR2 is SYDVKM. V gave up 2 bases and J gave up 3 bases; unmatched junction bases: 4. CDR3 bases: TGTGCCAGCAGTTTAACGGACAGGATCAATCAGCCCCAGCATTTT. Protein: CASSLTDRINQPQHF.

The genes are TRBV11-2 and TRBJ1-1; D possibly corresponds to TRBD1 (5 bases). CDR3 length: 15 residues. With 4 bases removed from V and 5 bases from J, the gap between germline ends came to 17 bases. Looked up from germline, CDR1 is SGHAT and CDR2 is FQNNGV. DNA for the CDR3: TGTGCCAGCAGCTCAAGCCCAGGGAGGGAGACTGAAGCTTTCTTT. It is translated as CASSSSPGRETEAFF.

The V gene is TRBV9, the J gene TRBJ2-7; D possibly uses TRBD1 or TRBD2 (6 bases each). Germline lookup yields CDR1 SGDLS and CDR2 YYNGEE. The ends were cut back, 4 bases at V and 6 bases at J, with 20 bases in the middle. This CDR3 has 15 residues. The CDR3 loop is CASSTEGLGGGEQYF. In DNA, the CDR3 is TGTGCCAGCAGCACAGAGGGGCTGGGGGGCGGCGAGCAGTACTTC.

This clone was found a few times. V gene TRBV15 combines with J gene TRBJ2-5, with a tentative D call TRBD2 (5 bases). V lost 0 bases and J lost 4, with 12 bases in between. Germline CDR1 is LNHNV and CDR2 is YYDKDF (reference sequence). CDR3 size: 15 residues. The CDR3 nucleotides read TGTGCCACCAGCAGAGAGGACTCGAAGGGAGAGACCCAGTACTTC. Translation: CATSREDSKGETQYF.

The V and J genes are TRBV9 and TRBJ2-1; TRBD1 agrees at 9 bases. Trimming took 1 base from V and 4 from J; bases not matched to a gene: 6. This CDR3 spans 16 amino acids. Germline V gene sequence: CDR1 SGDLS, CDR2 YYNGEE. The CDR3 is CASSVMDRGNYNEQFF. CDR3 DNA: TGTGCCAGCAGCGTAATGGACAGGGGCAATTACAATGAGCAGTTCTTC. Looking up the rest from reference TRBV9 and TRBJ2-1 gives the full variable domain: DSGVTQTPKHLITATGQRVTLRCSPRSGDLSVYWYQQSLDQGLQFLIQYYNGEERAKGNILERFSAQQFPDLHSELNLSSLELGDSALYFCASSVMDRGNYNEQFFGPGTRLTVL.

This chain connects TRBV5-4 to TRBJ2-7; a possible D gene is TRBD1 (6 bases). V was trimmed by 2 bases and J by 1 base, leaving 13 bases between them. This CDR3 is built from 15 residues. Germline V gives CDR1 SGHNT, CDR2 YYREEE (reference sequence). CDR3 nucleotides: TGTGCCAGCAGCTTATGGGGGCTCCGGTCCTACGAGCAGTACTTC. Protein product: CASSLWGLRSYEQYF.

The chain combines TRBV4-3 with TRBJ1-6; D possibly corresponds to TRBD1 (5 bases). CDR1 is LGHNA, CDR2 YSLEER, per germline. V was cut by 1 base and J by 10 bases, with 11 bases left in between. This CDR3 region has 14 residues. The chain's CDR3 is CASSQVSRESPLHF. CDR3 DNA: TGCGCCAGCAGCCAAGTGAGCAGGGAATCACCCCTCCACTTT.

V usage is TRBV2 and J usage is TRBJ2-7, with TRBD1 identical over 8 bases. The trim removed 4 bases at V and 5 bases at J, leaving 7 bases unmatched. The CDR3 is 14 amino acids. Germline CDR1 is SNHLY and CDR2 is FYNNEI. The CDR3 protein is CASSVDRGGNEQYF. CDR3 DNA sequence: TGTGCCAGCAGTGTAGACAGGGGAGGCAACGAGCAGTACTTC.

The V and J genes are TRBV30 and TRBJ1-6, with 8 bases matching TRBD1. Germline V gene data show CDR1 as GTSNPN and CDR2 as SVGIG (reference sequence). The CDR3 sequence is 16 residues long. With 5 bases clipped from V and 8 bases from J, the junction kept 14 bases outside the gene matches. Here the CDR3 reads CAWDSTGGSRDSPLHF. For the CDR3, the DNA is TGTGCCTGGGACTCAACAGGGGGATCTAGGGATTCACCCCTCCACTTT.

The chain is built from TRBV7-9 and TRBJ2-3; no firm D call. The V gene lost 4 bases and the J gene lost 5 bases, with 28 bases spanning the gap. CDR3 length: 19 amino acids. The germline V gene encodes CDR1 SEHNR and CDR2 FQNEAQ (reference sequence). The CDR3, as DNA: TGTGCCAGCAGCTCCTATTCCCTTCGCCAGCCTCAGCCGGTAGATACGCAGTATTTT. This encodes CASSSYSLRQPQPVDTQYF.

This sequence joins TRBV10-1 and TRBJ1-2; D gene unclear. CDR3 length equals 13 residues. Germline loops: CDR1 WNHNN, CDR2 SYGVQD (reference sequence). V gave up 2 bases and J gave up 7 bases, with 11 bases separating them. CDR3 residues: CASSEDTARGYTF. CDR3 bases: TGCGCCAGCAGTGAGGACACAGCCCGTGGCTACACCTTC.

This clone was detected only once. The V and J genes are TRBV10-3 and TRBJ1-1; 9 bases fit TRBD1. This CDR3 has 16 residues. Germline trimming cut 6 bases from V and 0 bases from J; bases unmatched to any gene: 8. The germline V gene encodes CDR1 ENHRY and CDR2 SYGVKD. The CDR3, as DNA: TGTGCCATCAGGGAGGAAGGGACAGGGATGAACACTGAAGCTTTCTTT. Amino acid sequence: CAIREEGTGMNTEAFF.

The chain is built from TRBV18 and TRBJ2-1, with D maybe TRBD1 (6 bases). There are 13 residues in the CDR3. V lost 4 bases and J 9 bases, leaving 13 bases between the germline ends. The germline V gene has CDR1 KGHSH and CDR2 LQKENI. The CDR3 bases are TGTGCCAGCTCACGACAGGACCGGGGTGAGCAGTTCTTC. As protein: CASSRQDRGEQFF. The variable domain in full, completed from reference TRBV18 and TRBJ2-1, reads NAGVMQNPRHLVRRRGQEARLRCSPMKGHSHVYWYRQLPEEGLKFMVYLQKENIIDESGMPKERFSAEFPKEGPSILRIQQVVRGDSAAYFCASSRQDRGEQFFGPGTRLTVL.

In its sample, this clone was seen a few times. This rearrangement joins TRBV18 to TRBJ1-2, with unresolved D. V was pared by 2 bases and J by 4 bases, with 8 bases between. From germline, CDR1 is KGHSH and CDR2 LQKENI. The CDR3 sequence is 13 residues long. The chain's CDR3 is CASSPDPSYGYTF. The CDR3 DNA sequence: TGTGCCAGCTCACCAGACCCTTCCTATGGCTACACCTTC.

This clone was picked up a small number of times. The genes are TRBV28 and TRBJ1-1; 8 nucleotides agree with TRBD1. Germline CDR1 MDHEN, CDR2 SYDVKM. Unmatched junction bases numbered 6, after V lost 5 bases and J lost 4 bases. This CDR3 is 14 amino acids long. The CDR3 coding sequence is TGTGCCAGCAGTCGCGACAGGGGTGGCACTGAAGCTTTCTTT. Its translation is CASSRDRGGTEAFF.

This chain joins TRBV6-4 and TRBJ2-1; D is undetermined. From germline, CDR1 is MRHNA and CDR2 SNTAGT. This CDR3 region has 12 residues. V lost 4 bases and J 7 bases, leaving 8 bases between the germline ends. The CDR3 DNA follows: TGTGCCAGCAGTGTTCCGAGGAATGAGCAGTTCTTC. Protein: CASSVPRNEQFF.

This chain uses TRBV10-3 with TRBJ1-4; 7 nucleotides agree with TRBD1. Germline values: CDR1 ENHRY, CDR2 SYGVKD. The trim removed 5 bases at V and 4 bases at J, leaving 1 base unmatched. The length of the CDR3 is 13 residues. CDR3 coding DNA: TGTGCCATCAGTCGACAGGGTAATGAAAAACTGTTTTTT. Protein: CAISRQGNEKLFF.

V is TRBV6-5 and J is TRBJ1-1, with no clear D. The germline V and J ends were trimmed by 5 bases and 0 bases, with 4 bases remaining between them. The CDR3 runs 12 residues. CDR1 is MNHEY, CDR2 SVGAGI, per germline. CDR3 bases: TGTGCCAGCAGTAGGGTGAACACTGAAGCTTTCTTT. It yields the protein CASSRVNTEAFF.